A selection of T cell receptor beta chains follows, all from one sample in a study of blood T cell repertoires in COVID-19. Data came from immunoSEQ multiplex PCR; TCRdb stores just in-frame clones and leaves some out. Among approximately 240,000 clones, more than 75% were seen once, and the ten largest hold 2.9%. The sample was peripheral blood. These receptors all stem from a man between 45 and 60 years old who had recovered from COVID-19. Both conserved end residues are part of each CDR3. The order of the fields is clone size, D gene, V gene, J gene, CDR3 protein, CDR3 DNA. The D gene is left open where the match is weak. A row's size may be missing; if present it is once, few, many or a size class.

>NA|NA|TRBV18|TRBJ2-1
CASSPLNSYNEQFF
TGTGCCAGCTCACCTCTAAACTCCTACAATGAGCAGTTCTTC
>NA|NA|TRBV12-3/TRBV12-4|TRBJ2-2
CASSLNTGELFF
TGTGCCAGCAGTCTGAACACCGGGGAGCTGTTTTTT
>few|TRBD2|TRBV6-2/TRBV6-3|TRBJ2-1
CASSYPHRSGSKNEQFF
TGTGCCAGCAGTTATCCCCACCGCAGCGGGAGTAAGAATGAGCAGTTCTTC
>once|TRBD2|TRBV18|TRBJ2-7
CASSPIGLATSYEQYF
TGTGCCAGCTCACCAATTGGACTAGCTACTTCCTACGAGCAGTACTTC
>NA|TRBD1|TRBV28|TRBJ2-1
CAISRTGQLRNEQFF
TGTGCCATAAGTCGAACGGGACAGTTACGGAATGAGCAGTTCTTC
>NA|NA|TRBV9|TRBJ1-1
CASSVGVGGLQNTEAFF
TGTGCCAGCAGCGTAGGGGTCGGGGGGTTGCAAAACACTGAAGCTTTCTTT
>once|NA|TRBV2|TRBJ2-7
CATDDGSRFEQYF
TGTGCCACCGACGACGGGAGTCGTTTCGAGCAGTACTTC
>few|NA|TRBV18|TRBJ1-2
CASSLGSLGVGYTF
TGTGCCAGCTCACTAGGTTCGTTAGGGGTCGGCTACACCTTC
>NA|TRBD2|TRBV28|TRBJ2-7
CASRWTSGIYEQYF
TGTGCCAGCAGGTGGACTAGCGGAATCTACGAGCAGTACTTC
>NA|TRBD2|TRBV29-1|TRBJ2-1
CSASGGGRAYNEQFF
TGCAGCGCCTCGGGTGGCGGGAGAGCCTACAATGAGCAGTTCTTC
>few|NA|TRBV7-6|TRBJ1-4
CASYPRGTNEKLFF
TGTGCCAGCTACCCCCGGGGGACTAATGAAAAACTGTTTTTT
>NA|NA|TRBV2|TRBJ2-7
CATSPWDTSYEQYF
TGTGCCACCTCGCCCTGGGACACCTCCTACGAGCAGTACTTC
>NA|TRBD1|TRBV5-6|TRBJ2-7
CASSRRDRSSYEQYF
TGTGCCAGCAGCCGCCGGGACAGGAGCTCCTACGAGCAGTACTTC
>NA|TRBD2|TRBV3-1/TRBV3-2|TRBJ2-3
CASSQDSGTKTDTQYF
TGTGCCAGCAGCCAAGACAGCGGGACCAAGACAGATACGCAGTATTTT
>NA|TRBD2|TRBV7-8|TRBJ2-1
CASSLDSGLAGEQFF
TGTGCCAGCAGCTTAGACAGTGGACTAGCGGGAGAGCAGTTCTTC
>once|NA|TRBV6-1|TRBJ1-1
CASSERWGSANTEAFF
TGTGCCAGCAGTGAACGGTGGGGCTCGGCGAACACTGAAGCTTTCTTT
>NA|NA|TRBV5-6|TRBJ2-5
CASRPLGDQETQYF
TGTGCCAGCAGACCCCTTGGAGATCAAGAGACCCAGTACTTC
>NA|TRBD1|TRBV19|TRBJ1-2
CASSRTGNHGYTF
TGTGCCAGTAGTCGGACAGGCAATCACGGCTACACCTTC
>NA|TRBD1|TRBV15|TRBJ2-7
CATSGTGDYEQYF
TGTGCCACGTCCGGGACAGGGGACTACGAGCAGTACTTC
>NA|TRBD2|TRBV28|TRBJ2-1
CASRIGLAGVGEQFF
TGTGCCAGCAGGATCGGACTAGCGGGCGTTGGAGAGCAGTTCTTC
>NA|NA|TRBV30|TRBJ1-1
CASDVGHQNTEAFF
TGTGCATCCGACGTGGGACACCAAAACACTGAAGCTTTCTTT
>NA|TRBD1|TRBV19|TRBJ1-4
CASTRDREPQLFF
TGTGCCAGTACCCGGGACAGGGAGCCTCAACTGTTTTTT
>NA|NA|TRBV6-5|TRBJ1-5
CASSYRGGQPQHF
TGTGCCAGCAGTTACAGGGGTGGACAGCCCCAGCATTTT
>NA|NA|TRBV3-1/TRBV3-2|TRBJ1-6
CASALTQGAPLHF
TGTGCCAGCGCACTCACACAGGGCGCACCCCTCCACTTT
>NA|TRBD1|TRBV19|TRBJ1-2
CASQGAGGNYGYTF
TGTGCCAGTCAAGGGGCAGGGGGTAACTATGGCTACACCTTC
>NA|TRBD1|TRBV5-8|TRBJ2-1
CASSRDRDYNEQFF
TGTGCCAGCAGTCGGGACAGGGACTACAATGAGCAGTTCTTC
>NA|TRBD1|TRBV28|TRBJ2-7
CASSLQGARGYF
TGTGCCAGCAGTCTACAGGGGGCTAGGGGGTACTTC
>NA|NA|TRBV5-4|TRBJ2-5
CASSQGQKETQYF
TGTGCCAGCAGCCAAGGACAGAAAGAGACCCAGTACTTC
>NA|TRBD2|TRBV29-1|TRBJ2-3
CSAARTSGTDTQYF
TGCAGCGCTGCTCGTACTAGCGGCACAGATACGCAGTATTTT
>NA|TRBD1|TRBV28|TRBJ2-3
CASSPLTGGEWGLVTDTQYF
TGTGCCAGCAGTCCCTTGACAGGGGGCGAATGGGGGCTAGTCACAGATACGCAGTATTTT
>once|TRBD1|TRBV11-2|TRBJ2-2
CASSRTGVSTGELFF
TGTGCCAGCAGCCGGACAGGGGTCAGCACCGGGGAGCTGTTTTTT
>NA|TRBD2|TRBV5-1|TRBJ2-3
CASSLVAGAADTQYF
TGCGCCAGCAGCTTGGTAGCGGGAGCTGCAGATACGCAGTATTTT